These 2 T cell receptor beta chains originate from one sample sequenced in a study of tumor-infiltrating lymphocytes in localized non-small cell lung cancer (dated by TCRdb to the early 2020s). The receptor library was made with the immunoSEQ multiplex PCR assay. TCRdb took this table from immuneACCESS and kept in-frame rearrangements with V and J called. Such tables lack part of the clones; where checked against another copy, unresolved V genes explain under half of the gap, and the rest is unexplained. The sample has about 6,300 clones on record, approximately 82% of them singletons. The ten biggest clones cover 5% to 6.5% of the sample. The specimen was lung tumor tissue. The receptors here all came from a human donor with non-small cell lung cancer.

The CDR3 DNA is TGTGCCAGCAGTGAATACAATGAGCAGTTCTTC. Encoded protein: CASSEYNEQFF. This chain uses TRBV2 with TRBJ2-1; no clear D gene. This CDR3 region has 11 residues. CDR1 and CDR2 from the germline V gene are SNHLY and FYNNEI. V shed 2 bases and J shed 4 bases, with 0 bases lying between them.

The chain carries TRBV5-1 and TRBJ2-2; a possible D gene is TRBD1 (5 bases). The CDR3 has 15 amino acids. The V end lost 0 bases, the J end lost 1 base, and 7 bases lay between the germline ends. Germline V gene data show CDR1 as SGHRS and CDR2 as YFSETQ. This CDR3 is CASSLGRVNTGELFF. Written as DNA, the CDR3 is TGCGCCAGCAGCTTGGGCAGGGTGAACACCGGGGAGCTGTTTTTT.